One and the same sample provided the 25 T cell receptor beta chains below, sequenced in a study of radiotherapy plus CTLA-4 blockade in lung cancer. Clones were read by immunoSEQ multiplex PCR, and TCRdb kept only the in-frame ones, dropping some. The repertoire holds some 49,000 clones, with roughly 85% as singletons. Sequences were derived from peripheral blood, sampled from a patient treated with radiotherapy plus ipilimumab. The receptors here all came from a human donor with non-small cell lung cancer whose response to radiotherapy plus ipilimumab could not be evaluated.

CDR3 sequence (DNA): TGTGCCAGCAGTGAAGTGCACCTGGAAGGAGTGAGGGGCTACACCTTC. Translated: CASSEVHLEGVRGYTF. The V and J genes are TRBV6-1 and TRBJ1-2; D is undetermined. V lost 1 base, J lost 8 bases, and 20 bases lay in between. This CDR3 is built from 16 residues. Germline V lookup: CDR1 MNHNS, CDR2 SASEGT.

The V gene is TRBV27, the J gene TRBJ2-7; TRBD2 aligns across 8 bases. Germline V gene lookup returns CDR1 MNHEY and CDR2 SMNVEV (reference sequence). The CDR3 has 13 amino acids. The ends lost 3 bases at V and 6 bases at J; junction bases unmatched: 4. The CDR3 sequence is CASSFGLAREQYF. In nucleotides, the CDR3 is TGTGCCAGCAGTTTCGGACTAGCACGCGAGCAGTACTTC.

This clone was recorded only once. V usage is TRBV7-9 and J usage is TRBJ2-3; D call uncertain. This CDR3 comprises 11 residues. Trimming stripped 3 bases from V and 6 bases from J, with 4 bases between. In germline, CDR1 is SEHNR, CDR2 FQNEAQ (reference sequence). Here the CDR3 DNA reads TGTGCCAGCAGCTTGCAGGATACGCAGTATTTT. It codes for CASSLQDTQYF.

V and J are TRBV28 and TRBJ2-1; tentative D call: TRBD2 (7 bases). The V end lost 2 bases, the J end lost 7 bases, and 18 bases lay between the germline ends. CDR3 length: 16 amino acids. The germline V gene encodes CDR1 MDHEN and CDR2 SYDVKM. CDR3 coding DNA: TGTGCCAGCAGTTTAAGGAGGGCGGGGGCGGCAAATGAGCAGTTCTTC. It specifies CASSLRRAGAANEQFF.

This chain links TRBV11-2 with TRBJ2-7; 7 bases agree with TRBD1. Germline CDR1 and CDR2: SGHAT and FQNNGV. Trimming took 6 bases from V and 3 from J; bases not matched to a gene: 8. The CDR3 contains 14 residues. The CDR3 nucleotides read TGTGCCAGCAGACGACCGGGACAGCTCTACGAGCAGTACTTC. It encodes CASRRPGQLYEQYF. Complete variable domain (other parts from reference TRBV11-2 and TRBJ2-7): EAGVAQSPRYKIIEKRQSVAFWCNPISGHATLYWYQQILGQGPKLLIQFQNNGVVDDSQLPKDRFSAERLKGVDSTLKIQPAKLEDSAVYLCASRRPGQLYEQYFGPGTRLTVT.

V is TRBV7-3 and J is TRBJ2-7; 9 nucleotides match TRBD2. The CDR3 is 15 residues long. Germline CDR1 SGHTA, CDR2 FQGTGA. J lost 3 bases, V lost 2 bases, and 5 bases had no gene match. CDR3 amino acids: CASSLSAGGIYEQYF. CDR3 nucleotide sequence: TGTGCCAGCAGCTTATCAGCGGGAGGTATCTACGAGCAGTACTTC.

The rearrangement joins TRBV7-9 to TRBJ1-3; D is perhaps TRBD1 (6 bases). V gave up 6 bases and J gave up 0 bases, with 12 bases separating them. Germline loops: CDR1 SEHNR, CDR2 FQNEAQ (reference sequence). The CDR3 consists of 15 residues. CDR3 protein: CASSSDSFSGNTIYF. CDR3 coding DNA: TGTGCCAGCAGTTCGGACAGCTTCTCTGGAAACACCATATATTTT. Full variable domain (outside the CDR3, taken from reference TRBV7-9 and TRBJ1-3): DTGVSQNPRHKITKRGQNVTFRCDPISEHNRLYWYRQTLGQGPEFLTYFQNEAQLEKSRLLSDRFSAERPKGSFSTLEIQRTEQGDSAMYLCASSSDSFSGNTIYFGEGSWLTVV.

This rearrangement joins TRBV9 to TRBJ2-7, with 7 bases aligning to TRBD2. CDR1 and CDR2 (germline): SGDLS, YYNGEE. With 4 bases clipped from V and 1 base from J, the junction kept 8 bases outside the gene matches. The CDR3 contains 15 residues. The CDR3: CASSPSSGSSYEQYF. DNA of the CDR3: TGTGCCAGCAGCCCCAGTAGCGGGTCTTCCTACGAGCAGTACTTC.

The rearrangement links TRBV28 to TRBJ1-2; D is possibly TRBD1 (6 bases). The CDR3 length is 14 residues. Trimming stripped 7 bases from V and 7 bases from J, with 19 bases between. CDR1 and CDR2 from the germline V gene are MDHEN and SYDVKM. CDR3 in DNA: TGTGCCAGCACCAACTGGGGGCAGGCGGGTGGCTACACCTTC. Translating it yields CASTNWGQAGGYTF.

This rearrangement joins TRBV27 to TRBJ1-2; 7 bases fit TRBD1. The V and J ends lost 6 bases and 4 bases, in that order; junction bases with no gene match: 5. CDR1 and CDR2 (germline): MNHEY, SMNVEV (reference sequence). The CDR3 is 13 residues long. CDR3 amino acids: CASSLQGTYGYTF. The DNA for the CDR3 is TGTGCCAGCAGCCTACAGGGGACCTATGGCTACACCTTC.

The J gene is TRBJ1-1, the V gene TRBV9; tentative D call: TRBD1 (5 bases). This CDR3 comprises 14 residues. CDR1 is SGDLS and CDR2 is YYNGEE in the germline V gene. Trimming pared 3 bases from V and 4 bases from J, leaving 13 bases between. The CDR3 DNA sequence: TGTGCCAGCAGCGAGGGGATAAGGAGCACTGAAGCTTTCTTT. This encodes CASSEGIRSTEAFF.

The CDR3 reads CASSLDPSYNEQFF. DNA for the CDR3: TGCGCCAGCAGCTTGGATCCTAGCTACAATGAGCAGTTCTTC. The chain uses TRBV5-1 and TRBJ2-1, with D unresolved. The CDR3 is 14 residues long. V dropped 0 bases and J dropped 3 bases, with 7 bases sitting between them. Germline CDR1 reads SGHRS; CDR2 reads YFSETQ.

The chain has TRBV28 and TRBJ2-5; D is unclear. The J call is uncertain, as TRBJ2-7 better fits the DNA end. CDR1 and CDR2 from the germline V gene are MDHEN and SYDVKM. CDR3 length equals 14 residues. CDR3 in DNA: TGTGCCAGCAGTTTATGGGGCAGTTCCTACGAGCAGTACTTC. This encodes CASSLWGSSYEQYF.

The CDR3: CASSQEVRVGELFF. The DNA for the CDR3 is TGTGCCAGCAGCCAAGAGGTCAGGGTTGGGGAGCTGTTTTTT. The gene calls are TRBV14 and TRBJ2-2; weak D call: TRBD1 (5 bases). Trimming pared 0 bases from V and 8 bases from J, leaving 10 bases between. Germline values: CDR1 SGHDN, CDR2 FVKESK. The CDR3 is 14 amino acids. Looking up the rest from reference TRBV14 and TRBJ2-2 gives the full variable domain: EAGVTQFPSHSVIEKGQTVTLRCDPISGHDNLYWYRRVMGKEIKFLLHFVKESKQDESGMPNNRFLAERTGGTYSTLKVQPAELEDSGVYFCASSQEVRVGELFFGEGSRLTVL.

The V and J genes are TRBV6-1 and TRBJ2-3, with D possibly matching TRBD1 (5 bases). The germline V gene has CDR1 MNHNS and CDR2 SASEGT. V was cut by 6 bases and J by 4 bases, with 14 bases left in between. The CDR3 consists of 14 residues. CDR3 DNA sequence: TGTGCCAGCAGACGCACGCAGGGTCCAGATACGCAGTATTTT. This gives the protein CASRRTQGPDTQYF.

By share of the sample, this clone is medium-sized (0.01 to 0.1%). One end of the junction is discordant with germline, which a read error may explain. V gene TRBV4-2 combines with J gene TRBJ1-2; 10 nucleotides match TRBD1. In germline, CDR1 is LGHNA, CDR2 YNFKEQ. This CDR3 contains 14 residues. The CDR3 region is CASSEDRGQFGYTF. The CDR3 coding sequence is TGTGCCAGCAGCGAAGACAGGGGGCAATTCGGCTACACCTTC.

This chain uses TRBV28 with TRBJ1-5, with D perhaps matching TRBD1 (6 bases). The CDR3 extends over 15 amino acids. Looked up from germline, CDR1 is MDHEN and CDR2 is SYDVKM. V lost 3 bases, J lost 4 bases, and 13 bases lay in between. The CDR3 loop is CASSFVQGGNQPQHF. For the CDR3, the DNA is TGTGCCAGCAGTTTCGTACAGGGCGGGAATCAGCCCCAGCATTTT.

This clone showed up just once. The genes are TRBV4-3 and TRBJ1-1; a weak D match, TRBD1 (6 bases). V shed 0 bases and J shed 1 base, with 15 bases lying between them. CDR3 length: 17 residues. The V gene's germline CDR1 is LGHNA and CDR2 YSLEER. CDR3 residues: CASSQEPAGASNTEAFF. The CDR3 DNA reads TGCGCCAGCAGCCAAGAACCGGCAGGGGCTTCGAACACTGAAGCTTTCTTT.

CDR3 DNA: TGCGCCAGCAGCCCCGAGCGGCGCACAGATACGCAGTATTTT. It specifies CASSPERRTDTQYF. This chain uses TRBV5-1 with TRBJ2-3; perhaps TRBD2 as D (5 bases). The CDR3 contains 14 residues. V lost 4 bases to trimming and J lost 1 base, with 10 bases between them. Per germline, CDR1 SGHRS and CDR2 YFSETQ.

The CDR3 DNA sequence: TGTGCCAGCAGCCTGGGCGTTGGGACAGGGAGTCCCCAGCATTTT. It is translated as CASSLGVGTGSPQHF. The V and J genes are TRBV6-5 and TRBJ1-5; 9 positions agree with TRBD1. The V gene's germline CDR1 is MNHEY and CDR2 SVGAGI. V dropped 6 bases and J dropped 10; count of bases not matched to a gene: 13. This CDR3 is 15 amino acids long.

This sequence joins TRBV6-1 and TRBJ2-7; TRBD2 might be the D (6 bases). Germline assignment: CDR1 MNHNS and CDR2 SASEGT. This CDR3 spans 15 amino acids. V lost 7 bases and J lost 0, with 16 bases in between. CDR3 loop: CASTRRDVDSYEQYF. The CDR3 nucleotides are TGTGCCAGCACCAGGAGGGACGTCGACTCCTACGAGCAGTACTTC.

The V and J genes are TRBV15 and TRBJ1-2, with D unclear. Deletions cut 0 bases from V and 0 bases from J, with 8 bases between. In germline, CDR1 is LNHNV, CDR2 YYDKDF (reference sequence). The CDR3 totals 15 residues. Here the CDR3 DNA reads TGTGCCACCAGCAGAGATCACGGGGCTAACTATGGCTACACCTTC. Its translation is CATSRDHGANYGYTF.

CDR3 residues: CASRVIAPTDTQYF. The CDR3 DNA is TGTGCCAGCAGAGTCATCGCGCCGACAGATACGCAGTATTTT. The J gene is TRBJ2-3, the V gene TRBV2; D gene uncertain. Germline V gene sequence: CDR1 SNHLY, CDR2 FYNNEI. Trimming pared 6 bases from V and 3 bases from J, leaving 13 bases between. This CDR3 spans 14 amino acids.

The J gene is TRBJ2-7, the V gene TRBV7-2, with TRBD1 identical over 8 bases. V lost 5 bases, J lost 2 bases, and 2 bases stayed unmatched. Germline V gene data show CDR1 as SGHTA and CDR2 as FQGNSA. The CDR3 covers 13 residues. The CDR3 spells CASSGGQAYEQYF. The DNA for the CDR3 is TGTGCCAGCAGCGGGGGACAGGCCTACGAGCAGTACTTC. Complete variable domain (other parts from reference TRBV7-2 and TRBJ2-7): GAGVSQSPSNKVTEKGKDVELRCDPISGHTALYWYRQSLGQGLEFLIYFQGNSAPDKSGLPSDRFSAERTGGSVSTLTIQRTQQEDSAVYLCASSGGQAYEQYFGPGTRLTVT.

The V and J genes are TRBV9 and TRBJ2-3, with D perhaps matching TRBD2 (6 bases). The CDR3 spans 14 residues. V lost 6 bases to trimming and J lost 0 bases, with 11 bases between them. The germline V gene encodes CDR1 SGDLS and CDR2 YYNGEE. CDR3 sequence (DNA): TGTGCCAGCAATCCGGGAGCCAGCACAGATACGCAGTATTTT. Amino acid sequence: CASNPGASTDTQYF.